The 31 T cell receptor beta chains listed next were all sequenced from one sample in a study of blood T cell repertoires in COVID-19. Only in-frame clones appear in the TCRdb table, and some are missing; sequencing was by immunoSEQ multiplex PCR. The repertoire holds around 99,000 clones, with approximately 88% as singletons. Sequenced sample: peripheral blood. These receptors all come from a human donor in a cohort sampled during active COVID-19.

This chain connects TRBV6-5 to TRBJ1-3, with D maybe TRBD1 (6 bases). V lost 3 bases and J 1 base, leaving 13 bases between the germline ends. From germline, CDR1 is MNHEY and CDR2 SVGAGI. The CDR3 is 16 amino acids. DNA of the CDR3: TGTGCCAGCAGTTATTCGATACAGGGATCTGGAAACACCATATATTTT. Its protein is CASSYSIQGSGNTIYF.

The chain is built from TRBV4-1 and TRBJ1-1, with D uncertain. This CDR3 region has 12 residues. With 3 bases removed from V and 7 bases from J, the gap between germline ends came to 9 bases. CDR1 and CDR2 from the germline V gene are MGHRA and YSYEKL. CDR3 DNA: TGCGCCAGCAGCCAGGCCGCCGATGAAGCTTTCTTT. Translated: CASSQAADEAFF.

This sequence joins TRBV3-1 (or the pseudogene TRBV3-2) and TRBJ2-1, with a weak D call TRBD2 (6 bases). Germline lookup yields CDR1 LGHDT and CDR2 YNNKEL (reference sequence). The CDR3 contains 15 residues. The V gene lost 3 bases and the J gene lost 7 bases, with 16 bases spanning the gap. In nucleotides, the CDR3 is TGTGCCAGCAGCCAGGGACTTCAACCTTCGAATGAGCAGTTCTTC. Its translation is CASSQGLQPSNEQFF.

V usage is TRBV5-1 and J usage is TRBJ2-1; the match to TRBD2 covers 10 bases. V lost 4 bases to trimming and J lost 7 bases; unmatched junction nucleotides: 11. CDR1 and CDR2 from the germline V gene are SGHRS and YFSETQ. The CDR3 spans 16 residues. CDR3 in amino acids: CASSRSGRAGSNEQFF. CDR3 DNA: TGCGCCAGCAGCAGAAGCGGGAGGGCAGGATCGAATGAGCAGTTCTTC.

This sequence joins TRBV5-3 and TRBJ2-7, with D maybe TRBD2 (5 bases). Being an ORF, TRBV5-3 has a function that is uncertain. Trimming shortened V by 4 bases and J by 3 bases, and 11 bases separated the two germline ends. CDR3 length: 13 residues. Here the CDR3 DNA reads TGTGCCAGAAGCGAGGACGGACTCTACGAGCAGTACTTC. It translates to CARSEDGLYEQYF.

The chain links TRBV3-1 (or the pseudogene TRBV3-2) to TRBJ1-5; D remains ambiguous. The germline V gene has CDR1 LGHDT and CDR2 YNNKEL (reference sequence). Between the trimmed V and J ends, which lost 2 bases and 4 bases, there was a span of 6 bases. The CDR3 is 13 residues long. Written as DNA, the CDR3 is TGTGCCAGCAGCCAATCCGGGAATCAGCCCCAGCATTTT. As protein: CASSQSGNQPQHF.

To note about this clone: The same CDR3 is also encoded by other DNA sequences in this sample. The chain is built from TRBV10-3 and TRBJ2-7; 9 nucleotides match TRBD1. J was trimmed by 4 bases and V by 3 bases; bases with no gene match: 7. The CDR3 loop spans 15 amino acids. CDR1 and CDR2 (germline): ENHRY, SYGVKD. The CDR3 here is CAISEDRGSPYEQYF. In DNA form, the CDR3 reads TGTGCCATCAGTGAAGACAGGGGGTCGCCTTACGAGCAGTACTTC.

V usage is TRBV6-2 or TRBV6-3 and J usage is TRBJ2-7; 10 bases fit TRBD1. There are 18 residues in the CDR3. Germline-derived CDR1 and CDR2 are MNHEY and SVGEGT. After removal of 2 bases from V and 5 bases from J, the junction contained 15 bases not matched to a gene. CDR3 DNA: TGTGCCAGCAGTTACCCTGACCTTAGTGGGACAGGGGACCACGAGCAGTACTTC. This encodes CASSYPDLSGTGDHEQYF.

The chain uses TRBV30 and TRBJ2-7; TRBD1 matches 8 bases. CDR1 and CDR2 (germline): GTSNPN, SVGIG (reference sequence). The junction had 4 bases not matched to a gene; V was cut back by 3 bases and J by 0 bases. CDR3 size: 14 residues. The CDR3 DNA is TGTGCCTGGAGCAGACAGGGGAGCTCCTACGAGCAGTACGTC. Translation: CAWSRQGSSYEQYV.

The V gene is TRBV7-2, the J gene TRBJ1-2; D unresolved. Trimming pared 6 bases from V and 3 bases from J, leaving 11 bases between. Germline V lookup: CDR1 SGHTA, CDR2 FQGNSA. The CDR3 is 13 amino acids. The CDR3 spells CASSSDSYYGYTF. CDR3 coding DNA: TGTGCCAGCAGTTCGGACTCGTACTATGGCTACACCTTC. Together with reference TRBV7-2 and TRBJ1-2, the CDR3 gives the full variable domain: GAGVSQSPSNKVTEKGKDVELRCDPISGHTALYWYRQSLGQGLEFLIYFQGNSAPDKSGLPSDRFSAERTGGSVSTLTIQRTQQEDSAVYLCASSSDSYYGYTFGSGTRLTVV.

The chain has TRBV7-9 and TRBJ1-4; 7 positions match TRBD1. The CDR3 covers 13 residues. J lost 8 bases, V lost 5 bases, and 5 bases had no gene match. Germline lookup yields CDR1 SEHNR and CDR2 FQNEAQ (reference sequence). CDR3 residues: CASSEGQREKLFF. CDR3 coding DNA: TGTGCCAGCAGCGAGGGACAGAGAGAAAAACTGTTTTTT.

This chain links TRBV30 with TRBJ1-1, with a weak D call TRBD1 (5 bases). CDR3 length: 13 amino acids. Germline loops: CDR1 GTSNPN, CDR2 SVGIG (reference sequence). Trimming stripped 3 bases from V and 10 bases from J, with 18 bases between. The CDR3 nucleotides read TGTGCCTGGAGCCGTAGCGGGGGACGGGGAGCTTTCTTT. Translation gives CAWSRSGGRGAFF.

This clone was detected once. The V call is TRBV6-2 or TRBV6-3, the J call TRBJ2-5; 14 nucleotides line up with TRBD2. Per germline, CDR1 MNHEY and CDR2 SVGEGT. With V trimmed by 5 bases and J by 2 bases, 4 bases remained unmatched. CDR3 size: 16 residues. The CDR3 coding sequence is TGTGCCAGCAGTCCCGGGACTAGCGGGGGACAAGAGACCCAGTACTTC. This codes for CASSPGTSGGQETQYF.

The chain recombines TRBV5-4 with TRBJ2-1; 8 bases fit TRBD1. J gave up 9 bases and V 2 bases, and 10 bases lay outside the gene matches. The CDR3 spans 15 residues. From germline, CDR1 is SGHNT and CDR2 YYREEE (reference sequence). The chain's CDR3 is CASSLLDRDLGEQFF. CDR3 sequence (DNA): TGTGCCAGCAGCTTATTGGACAGGGATCTCGGTGAGCAGTTCTTC.

The rearrangement joins TRBV7-2 to TRBJ1-5; D might be TRBD1 (6 bases). The CDR3 is made up of 15 amino acids. From germline, CDR1 is SGHTA and CDR2 FQGNSA. The V and J ends lost 5 bases and 0 bases respectively, with 11 bases between them. This CDR3 is CASSTRTDSNQPQHF. The CDR3 DNA follows: TGTGCCAGCAGCACCAGGACAGATAGCAATCAGCCCCAGCATTTT.

The rearrangement links TRBV2 to TRBJ1-2; 7 nucleotides align to TRBD1. The J segment lost 2 bases and the V segment lost 4 bases, leaving 7 bases of the junction unmatched. This CDR3 comprises 15 residues. Germline CDR1 reads SNHLY; CDR2 reads FYNNEI. CDR3 amino acids: CASSGQGVGNYGYTF. The CDR3 bases are TGTGCCAGCAGTGGACAGGGAGTTGGAAACTATGGCTACACCTTC.

The chain has TRBV28 and TRBJ2-7; TRBD2 agrees at 9 bases. This CDR3 has 16 residues. CDR1 MDHEN and CDR2 SYDVKM come from the germline V gene. Losses at the gene ends were 7 bases for V and 2 bases for J; bases not matched to a gene: 12. The DNA of the CDR3 is TGTGCCAGCATCCCGGGGGGGCTAGCGGGGACCTACGAGCAGTACTTC. It translates to CASIPGGLAGTYEQYF.

This chain uses TRBV9 with TRBJ1-6; D not resolved. The CDR3 is 15 residues long. Trimming stripped 3 bases from V and 9 bases from J, with 16 bases between. Germline loops: CDR1 SGDLS, CDR2 YYNGEE. The CDR3 nucleotides read TGTGCCAGCAGCGGCGGGTTCGGTACCTCTTCACCCCTCCACTTT. Encoded protein: CASSGGFGTSSPLHF.

V usage is TRBV6-6 and J usage is TRBJ2-1; TRBD2 agrees at 11 bases. CDR1 and CDR2 (germline): MNHNY, SVGAGI (reference sequence). V lost 6 bases to trimming and J lost 5 bases; unmatched junction nucleotides: 9. The CDR3 sequence is 16 residues long. The CDR3 sequence is CASSQGLTSGDNEQFF. CDR3 bases: TGTGCCAGCAGCCAGGGTCTGACTAGCGGGGACAATGAGCAGTTCTTC.

V and J are TRBV7-2 and TRBJ2-1; 7 bases map to TRBD1. This CDR3 spans 15 amino acids. CDR1 is SGHTA, CDR2 FQGNSA, per germline. J gave up 9 bases and V 2 bases, and 10 bases lay outside the gene matches. The CDR3, as DNA: TGTGCCAGCAGCTTATTGACAGGGTATCTGTTTGAGCAGTTCTTC. Protein sequence: CASSLLTGYLFEQFF.

The chain carries TRBV7-3 and TRBJ2-1, with TRBD2 matching over 8 bases. The length of the CDR3 is 15 residues. V lost 6 bases, J lost 3 bases, and 7 bases stayed unmatched. Germline V CDR1 and CDR2: SGHTA, FQGTGA. Written as DNA, the CDR3 is TGTGCCAGCAGTCCCCAAGCGGGAGACTACAATGAGCAGTTCTTC. Translation gives CASSPQAGDYNEQFF.

The chain links TRBV14 to TRBJ2-2; 8 bases agree with TRBD1. Germline loops: CDR1 SGHDN, CDR2 FVKESK. CDR3 length: 15 residues. V shed 2 bases and J 7 bases; nucleotides not matched to a gene: 6. The CDR3 DNA follows: TGTGCCAGCAGCCAAAGACAGGGGTTGGACGGGGAGCTGTTTTTT. Translation gives CASSQRQGLDGELFF.

The chain is built from TRBV18 and TRBJ2-7; TRBD2 is a possible D gene (6 bases). Between the trimmed V and J ends, which lost 3 bases and 6 bases, there was a span of 12 bases. The CDR3 runs to 13 residues. Germline CDR1 and CDR2: KGHSH and LQKENI. The CDR3 loop reads CASSPGTPGEQYV. The CDR3 nucleotides are TGTGCCAGCTCACCCGGGACTCCTGGCGAGCAGTACGTC.

The CDR3 DNA sequence: TGTGCCAGCAGTGATATGGCAGGGCCCAATCAGCCCCAGCATTTT. Protein: CASSDMAGPNQPQHF. The V gene is TRBV6-1, the J gene TRBJ1-5, with D possibly being TRBD1 (5 bases). Trimming shortened V by 3 bases and J by 3 bases, and 12 bases separated the two germline ends. Germline-derived CDR1 and CDR2 are MNHNS and SASEGT. The CDR3 runs 15 residues.

The rearrangement joins TRBV14 to TRBJ2-2; no firm D call. The germline gives CDR1 SGHDN, CDR2 FVKESK. The CDR3 consists of 14 residues. V gave up 1 base and J gave up 5 bases, with 8 bases separating them. In DNA form, the CDR3 reads TGTGCCAGCAGCCAAGTACGGGTTACCGGGGAGCTGTTTTTT. This encodes CASSQVRVTGELFF. Complete variable domain (other parts from reference TRBV14 and TRBJ2-2): EAGVTQFPSHSVIEKGQTVTLRCDPISGHDNLYWYRRVMGKEIKFLLHFVKESKQDESGMPNNRFLAERTGGTYSTLKVQPAELEDSGVYFCASSQVRVTGELFFGEGSRLTVL.

The chain links TRBV7-9 to TRBJ2-1, with TRBD1 identical over 12 bases. The J segment lost 7 bases and the V segment lost 4 bases, leaving 5 bases of the junction unmatched. The CDR3 has 15 amino acids. Germline V CDR1 and CDR2: SEHNR, FQNEAQ (reference sequence). The CDR3 region is CASSSGQGASNEQFF. DNA of the CDR3: TGTGCCAGCAGCTCGGGACAGGGGGCTTCGAATGAGCAGTTCTTC.

V is TRBV7-8 and J is TRBJ2-1; 12 nucleotides align to TRBD2. The V segment lost 6 bases and the J segment 9 bases; nucleotides outside the gene matches: 12. Per the germline V gene, CDR1 is SGHVS and CDR2 is FQNEAQ. The CDR3 is made up of 16 amino acids. Written as DNA, the CDR3 is TGTGCCAGCAGACTCGGGCGACTAGCGGGAGTGAGTGAGCAGTTCTTC. Translated: CASRLGRLAGVSEQFF.

This chain joins TRBV18 and TRBJ2-2, with TRBD1 matching 7 bases. The junction had 2 bases not matched to a gene; V was cut back by 3 bases and J by 4 bases. The CDR3 extends over 14 amino acids. The germline V gene encodes CDR1 KGHSH and CDR2 LQKENI. CDR3 protein: CASSPTGSTGELFF. In nucleotides, the CDR3 is TGTGCCAGCTCACCGACAGGGAGCACCGGGGAGCTGTTTTTT. Looking up the rest from reference TRBV18 and TRBJ2-2 gives the full variable domain: NAGVMQNPRHLVRRRGQEARLRCSPMKGHSHVYWYRQLPEEGLKFMVYLQKENIIDESGMPKERFSAEFPKEGPSILRIQQVVRGDSAAYFCASSPTGSTGELFFGEGSRLTVL.

The genes are TRBV6-5 and TRBJ1-4; a weak D match, TRBD1 (5 bases). Trimming pared 10 bases from V and 8 bases from J, leaving 20 bases between. Germline loops: CDR1 MNHEY, CDR2 SVGAGI. The CDR3 loop spans 14 amino acids. DNA for the CDR3: TGTGCCACGAAAGCGGGACCAGCGTTAGAAAAACTGTTTTTT. Its protein product is CATKAGPALEKLFF.

The V gene is TRBV2, the J gene TRBJ2-6, with D possibly matching TRBD1 (6 bases). The CDR3 has 16 amino acids. CDR1 and CDR2 (germline): SNHLY, FYNNEI. Trimming removed 4 bases from V and 4 bases from J, with 14 bases in between. CDR3 nucleotides: TGTGCCAGCAGTGGACAGGTTGCTGGAGGGGCCAACGTCCTGACTTTC. This gives the protein CASSGQVAGGANVLTF. The whole variable domain, filled in from reference TRBV2 and TRBJ2-6, reads EPEVTQTPSHQVTQMGQEVILRCVPISNHLYFYWYRQILGQKVEFLVSFYNNEISEKSEIFDDQFSVERPDGSNFTLKIRSTKLEDSAMYFCASSGQVAGGANVLTFGAGSRLTVL.

The chain has TRBV5-1 and TRBJ1-4; 8 bases are a match to TRBD1. The CDR3 totals 16 residues. Trimming took 0 bases from V and 2 from J; bases not matched to a gene: 3. The V gene's germline CDR1 is SGHRS and CDR2 YFSETQ. The CDR3 loop is CASSLGQGLTNEKLFF. CDR3 in DNA: TGCGCCAGCAGCTTGGGACAGGGGCTCACTAATGAAAAACTGTTTTTT.